Listed here is a single T cell receptor beta chain. Treatment defined: around 19 received Ad26.COV2.S at low or high dose, single or two shots; about 5 received placebo; per-sample allocation not given. It was on day 63 after the first vaccine or placebo injection that samples were taken. In germline, CDR1 is SGHTS, CDR2 YDEGEE. The CDR3 is made up of 15 amino acids. Trimming cost V 5 bases and J 0 bases, with 12 bases left between them. The entry originates in a study of Ad26.COV2.S vaccination and SARS-CoV-2 variants. Assay used: immunoSEQ multiplex PCR; TCRdb lists only in-frame clones, some missing. Of around 300,000 clones in the sample, 65% to 90% were seen once.

The source of this sequence is a person aged 18-60 years who received the Ad26.COV2.S COVID-19 vaccine or a placebo. This specimen was peripheral blood, taken in a trial of Ad26.COV2.S vaccine versus placebo. The chain couples TRBV5-8 to TRBJ1-5; no definite D call. The CDR3 protein is CASRMLENSNQPQHF. Here the CDR3 DNA reads TGTGCCAGCAGAATGCTGGAGAATAGCAATCAGCCCCAGCATTTT.